A single sample gave rise to the 10 T cell receptor beta chains below, sequenced in a study of blood T cell repertoires in COVID-19. Only in-frame clones appear in the TCRdb table, and some are missing; sequencing was by immunoSEQ multiplex PCR. Of fewer than 200,000 clones listed, around nine tenths were seen once; the top ten hold 9.5% to 15%. Material for sequencing was peripheral blood. The receptors were gathered from a woman aged 70 to 79 with COVID-19, enrolled during active disease.

The rearrangement joins TRBV13 to TRBJ2-5; 8 bases are shared with TRBD2. Germline assignment: CDR1 PRHDT and CDR2 FYEKMQ (reference sequence). The CDR3 covers 15 residues. V lost 4 bases, J lost 7 bases, and 11 bases stayed unmatched. The CDR3 loop is CASSYTTGGRRTQYF. DNA of the CDR3: TGTGCCAGCAGCTATACAACGGGGGGGCGACGGACCCAGTACTTC. The full variable domain, completed using reference TRBV13 and TRBJ2-5, is AAGVIQSPRHLIKEKRETATLKCYPIPRHDTVYWYQQGPGQDPQFLISFYEKMQSDKGSIPDRFSAQQFSDYHSELNMSSLELGDSALYFCASSYTTGGRRTQYFGPGTRLLVL.

The genes are TRBV29-1 and TRBJ2-6, with D maybe TRBD2 (6 bases). Trimming shortened V by 4 bases and J by 0 bases, and 19 bases separated the two germline ends. The CDR3 has 18 residues. CDR1 and CDR2 (germline): SQVTM, ANQGSEA. CDR3 nucleotides: TGCAGCGTTGGGACGATGGTTGCGGGGAGCTCTGGGGCCAACGTCCTGACTTTC. It specifies CSVGTMVAGSSGANVLTF. Drawing the rest from reference TRBV29-1 and TRBJ2-6, the complete variable domain is SAVISQKPSRDICQRGTSLTIQCQVDSQVTMMFWYRQQPGQSLTLIATANQGSEATYESGFVIDKFPISRPNLTFSTLTVSNMSPEDSSIYLCSVGTMVAGSSGANVLTFGAGSRLTVL.

This clone showed up just once. This rearrangement joins TRBV28 to TRBJ2-1; 9 nucleotides agree with TRBD2. CDR3 size: 15 residues. The J segment lost 8 bases and the V segment lost 5 bases, leaving 10 bases of the junction unmatched. Germline assignment: CDR1 MDHEN and CDR2 SYDVKM. The CDR3 is CASSPQVAGVDEQFF. CDR3 nucleotides: TGTGCCAGCAGTCCCCAGGTAGCGGGAGTTGATGAGCAGTTCTTC.

The V and J genes are TRBV27 and TRBJ2-3; 8 bases align to TRBD2. CDR1 and CDR2 from the germline V gene are MNHEY and SMNVEV (reference sequence). This CDR3 is built from 16 residues. Trimming removed 5 bases from V and 2 bases from J; junction bases left unmatched: 9. The DNA of the CDR3 is TGTGCCAGCAGTATTTGGGCTAGCGGGTTCACAGATACGCAGTATTTT. Translation gives CASSIWASGFTDTQYF.

This chain uses TRBV5-1 with TRBJ2-1; TRBD2 matches 7 bases. V trimming: 0 bases; J trimming: 7 bases; junction bases outside the gene matches: 7. There are 15 residues in the CDR3. The germline V gene has CDR1 SGHRS and CDR2 YFSETQ. The CDR3 spells CASSLVAGVINEQFF. CDR3 DNA: TGCGCCAGCAGCTTGGTTGCGGGAGTCATTAATGAGCAGTTCTTC.

This rearrangement joins TRBV7-2 to TRBJ2-7, with 14 bases fitting TRBD2. V gave up 6 bases and J gave up 9 bases; unmatched junction bases: 13. The CDR3 runs to 16 residues. Per germline, CDR1 SGHTA and CDR2 FQGNSA. CDR3 sequence reads: CASSGLDGTSGSGQYF. CDR3 coding DNA: TGTGCCAGCAGTGGACTGGACGGGACTAGCGGGAGCGGGCAGTACTTC.

The rearrangement links TRBV24-1 to TRBJ1-5; 9 nucleotides line up with TRBD1. CDR1 is KGHDR and CDR2 is SFDVKD in the germline V gene. This CDR3 is 18 amino acids long. Losses at the gene ends were 7 bases for V and 0 bases for J; bases not matched to a gene: 12. CDR3 DNA sequence: TGTGCCACCAGGCGGGACAGGGCTGAGGTGAATAGCAATCAGCCCCAGCATTTT. Translation gives CATRRDRAEVNSNQPQHF.

This chain uses TRBV5-6 with TRBJ1-2, with unresolved D. CDR1 and CDR2 (germline): SGHDT, YYEEEE. This CDR3 region has 15 residues. V was trimmed by 0 bases and J by 4 bases, leaving 13 bases between them. The chain's CDR3 is CASSLDQATGYGYTF. Written as DNA, the CDR3 is TGTGCCAGCAGCTTGGATCAGGCCACTGGCTATGGCTACACCTTC.

The chain employs TRBV11-2 and TRBJ2-5; TRBD2 matches at 12 bases. V lost 5 bases and J lost 5; bases outside the gene matches: 9. Germline V lookup: CDR1 SGHAT, CDR2 FQNNGV. The CDR3 has 16 residues. CDR3 nucleotides: TGTGCCAGCAGCCCGGCGACTAGCGGGAGTAGCGAGACCCAGTACTTC. It codes for CASSPATSGSSETQYF.

The chain carries TRBV9 and TRBJ2-1, with D perhaps matching TRBD1 (6 bases). Per the germline V gene, CDR1 is SGDLS and CDR2 is YYNGEE. The CDR3 is 14 amino acids. Trimming cost V 3 bases and J 5 bases, with 12 bases left between them. CDR3 coding DNA: TGTGCCAGCAGCGCGCCGGACAGAAACAATGAGCAGTTCTTC. It codes for CASSAPDRNNEQFF.